Listed below are T cell receptor beta chains from one sample, sequenced in a study of CD8 T cells in ankylosing spondylitis. MiXCR was run by TCRdb on the 5' RACE reads, yielding one entry per CDR3 protein. Of under 950,000 distinct CDR3 sequences listed, under 20% are singletons. Material: blood, either unsorted or a sorted T cell fraction (not recorded which). The receptors come from a male donor with ankylosing spondylitis. Each CDR3 is given without its conserved first and last residue. The D gene is left open where the match is weak.

d_gene | j_gene | v_gene | CDR3aa
. | TRBJ2-7 | TRBV24-1 | ATSDGYEQY
. | TRBJ2-2 | TRBV9 | ASTRLLGTGELF
. | TRBJ2-1 | TRBV7-9 | ASSLDPGRGF
. | TRBJ2-2 | TRBV6-1 | ARIPGGPSGELF
. | TRBJ1-2 | TRBV12-3/TRBV12-4 | ASSLRQIDYGYT
TRBD1 | TRBJ1-2 | TRBV20-1 | SASVRTGDYGYT
. | TRBJ2-5 | TRBV5-1 | ASSLGTSLRETQY
TRBD2 | TRBJ2-4 | TRBV12-3/TRBV12-4 | ARSHGTISRSAKNIQY
. | TRBJ1-2 | TRBV20-1 | SARVEGQNYGYT
. | TRBJ2-2 | TRBV6-2/TRBV6-3 | ASRVDLNTGELF
. | TRBJ1-5 | TRBV6-1 | ASSEVGSAWQPQH
TRBD2 | TRBJ2-6 | TRBV5-1 | ASRLAANSGANVLT
TRBD2 | TRBJ2-3 | TRBV19 | ASSIEAGGSTQY
TRBD2 | TRBJ2-4 | TRBV4-2 | ASSQEAGDWAKNIQY
. | TRBJ1-3 | TRBV7-8 | ASSLKGDTIY
. | TRBJ2-4 | TRBV21-1 | ASSKGARDRGVIYIQY
. | TRBJ1-2 | TRBV7-2 | ASSLAPQINYGYT
. | TRBJ2-1 | TRBV27 | ASTPGTKYNEQF
TRBD1 | TRBJ1-1 | TRBV6-5 | ASSSPRGEAF
. | TRBJ1-2 | TRBV20-1 | SASTGSILYGYT
TRBD1 | TRBJ1-2 | TRBV27 | ASSLDWTGGAYGYT
. | TRBJ1-1 | TRBV20-1 | SARAFWDPYANEAF
TRBD2 | TRBJ2-3 | TRBV12-3/TRBV12-4 | ASSKGLDRGDTQY
. | TRBJ2-5 | TRBV7-2 | ASSFGLPGSQY
. | TRBJ2-6 | TRBV20-1 | SALVDLSGANVLT
. | TRBJ2-2 | TRBV7-8 | ASSPTLLGVSNTGELF
TRBD2 | TRBJ2-2 | TRBV18 | ASSPLSAGVTGELF
TRBD2 | TRBJ2-5 | TRBV28 | ASTHPVAGVETQY
. | TRBJ2-5 | TRBV7-8 | ASSLARGGRETQY
. | TRBJ2-3 | TRBV7-2 | ASSLAGLSGITDTQY
TRBD1 | TRBJ1-2 | TRBV4-2 | ASSQEGTGPSYGYT
. | TRBJ2-1 | TRBV6-4 | ASSETGEGYNEQF
TRBD1 | TRBJ1-2 | TRBV20-1 | SAPSKGTGGGGYT
TRBD1 | TRBJ1-2 | TRBV7-2 | ASSKAGTGIIGYT
. | TRBJ1-2 | TRBV7-9 | ASSTPGAPYT
TRBD1 | TRBJ2-2 | TRBV9 | ASSLNRDRYTGELF
. | TRBJ2-1 | TRBV29-1 | SVGGLVGISSYNEQF
. | TRBJ1-1 | TRBV12-3/TRBV12-4 | ASSSRIGAF
. | TRBJ2-7 | TRBV28 | ASSGGGVYEQY
TRBD2 | TRBJ2-7 | TRBV2 | ASSVGLAGGEEQY
TRBD1 | TRBJ2-7 | TRBV10-3 | AISGTGGGNEQY
TRBD2 | TRBJ2-3 | TRBV3-1 | ASSSAGGHTDTQY
TRBD1 | TRBJ2-7 | TRBV4-1 | ASSRGTGPPRYEQY
TRBD2 | TRBJ2-2 | TRBV20-1 | SARGGTSGRAFIPVGGELF
. | TRBJ2-3 | TRBV4-1 | ASSMGRGADSTDTQY
TRBD1 | TRBJ2-2 | TRBV29-1 | SVFRGPGTGELF
. | TRBJ1-6 | TRBV13 | ASSSTGAYNSPLH
. | TRBJ1-2 | TRBV2 | ASSEPPYGYT
. | TRBJ1-1 | TRBV4-1 | ASSQGGFRTEAF
. | TRBJ2-1 | TRBV7-9 | ASSPPEGITYNEQF
TRBD2 | TRBJ2-7 | TRBV7-9 | ASSLATSGGTYEQY
TRBD2 | TRBJ2-5 | TRBV11-3 | ASSPTTSGQETQY
TRBD1 | TRBJ2-7 | TRBV12-3/TRBV12-4 | ASSSTRQGAGEQY
TRBD1 | TRBJ2-7 | TRBV12-3/TRBV12-4 | ASSQYQGDYEQY
. | TRBJ2-3 | TRBV2 | ASTESGGGFGDTQY